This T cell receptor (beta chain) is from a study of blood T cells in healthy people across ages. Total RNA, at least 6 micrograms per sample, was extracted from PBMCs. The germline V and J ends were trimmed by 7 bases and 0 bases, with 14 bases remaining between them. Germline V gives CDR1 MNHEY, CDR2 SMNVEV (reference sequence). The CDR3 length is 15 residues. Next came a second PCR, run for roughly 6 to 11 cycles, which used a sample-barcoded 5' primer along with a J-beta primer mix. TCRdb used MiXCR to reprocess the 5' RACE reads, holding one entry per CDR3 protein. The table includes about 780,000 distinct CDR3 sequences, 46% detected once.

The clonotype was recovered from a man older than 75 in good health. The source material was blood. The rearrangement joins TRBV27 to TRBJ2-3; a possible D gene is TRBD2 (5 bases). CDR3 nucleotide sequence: TGTGCCAGCATGGAAAACCTAGCTAGCACAGATACGCAGTATTTT. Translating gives CASMENLASTDTQYF.